The present T cell receptor beta chain was sequenced within a study of cytomegalovirus exposure and HLA in healthy donors. The germline V gene encodes CDR1 SGHNT and CDR2 YENEEA. The CDR3 loop spans 13 amino acids. The PCR had 60 Vbeta and 13 Jbeta primers. Clones were sequenced by immunoSEQ multiplex PCR, and TCRdb holds only the in-frame ones, with some missing. This table has fewer than 200,000 clones, about an eighth appearing once. This clone showed up just a few times. At one end the junction does not follow the germline gene, possibly because of a read error. This receptor was obtained from a man in his fifties in good health and CMV-seropositive. The sequenced sample consisted of PBMCs. The V gene is TRBV11-3, the J gene TRBJ1-1; no firm D call. The CDR3 DNA reads TGTGCCAGCAGCGTAGACCAGGCTTTGAAGGCTTTCTTT. It is translated as CASSVDQALKAFF.